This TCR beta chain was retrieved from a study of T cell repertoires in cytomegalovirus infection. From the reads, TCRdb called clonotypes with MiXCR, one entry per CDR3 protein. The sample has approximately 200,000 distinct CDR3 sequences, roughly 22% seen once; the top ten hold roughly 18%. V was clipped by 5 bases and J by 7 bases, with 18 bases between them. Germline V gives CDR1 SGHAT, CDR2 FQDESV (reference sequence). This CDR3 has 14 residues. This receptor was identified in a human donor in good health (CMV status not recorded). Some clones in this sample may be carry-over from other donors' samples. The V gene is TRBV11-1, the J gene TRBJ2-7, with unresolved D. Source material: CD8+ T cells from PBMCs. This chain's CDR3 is CASSLLGNSVEQYF. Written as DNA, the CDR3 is TGTGCCAGCAGCCTCCTTGGCAACTCGGTGGAGCAGTACTTC.